This T cell receptor (beta chain) comes out of a study of tumor-infiltrating lymphocytes in primary liver carcinoma. Study results and limitations: Less overlap was seen in tumor-adjacent and tumor-blood pairs than in tumor region pairs.

As concerns this clonotype: The antigen remains undetermined. The conserved closing phenylalanine or tryptophan is absent in this CDR3, likely reflecting a read error.

The CDR3 consists of 13 residues. Germline assignment: CDR1 MNHNS and CDR2 SASEGT. V lost 6 bases and J 3 bases, leaving 11 bases between the germline ends. The investigators made TCR beta cDNA from about 0.45 ug total RNA, using a constant-region primer. Three-round nested multiplex PCR performed with slightly modified ARM-PCR produced the TCR beta libraries. TRBV1-TRBV30 forward and Cbeta reverse primers drove the first two roughly 10-cycle rounds. From the multiplex PCR reads, TCRdb called clonotypes with MiXCR, one entry per CDR3 protein. The sample yields tens of thousands of distinct CDR3 sequences, 75% seen once. Total RNA and DNA came together from around 18-30 mg of bulk tissue without cell sorting.

What was sequenced was tumor-adjacent normal liver tissue. This receptor was identified in a man aged 40-49 years with primary liver carcinoma and hepatitis B virus infection. V usage is TRBV6-1 and J usage is TRBJ1-1; D is ambiguous. CDR3 sequence reads: CASRKEMDTEAFI. The CDR3 nucleotides are TGTGCCAGCAGAAAAGAAATGGACACTGAAGCTTTCATT.